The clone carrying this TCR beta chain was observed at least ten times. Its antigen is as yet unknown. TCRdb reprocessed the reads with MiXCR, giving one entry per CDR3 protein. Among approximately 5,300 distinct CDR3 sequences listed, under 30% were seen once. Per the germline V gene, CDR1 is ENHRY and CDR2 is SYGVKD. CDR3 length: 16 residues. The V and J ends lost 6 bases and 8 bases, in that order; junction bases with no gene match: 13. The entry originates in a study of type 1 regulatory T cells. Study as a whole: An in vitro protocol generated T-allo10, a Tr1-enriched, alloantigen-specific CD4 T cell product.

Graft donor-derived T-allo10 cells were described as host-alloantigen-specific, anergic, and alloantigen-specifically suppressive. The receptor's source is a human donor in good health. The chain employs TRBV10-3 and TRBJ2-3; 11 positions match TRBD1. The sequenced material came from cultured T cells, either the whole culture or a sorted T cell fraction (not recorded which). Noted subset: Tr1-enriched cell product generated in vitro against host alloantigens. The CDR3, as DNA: TGTGCCATCAGGAAGGGACAGGGGGGATTTGATGGTACGCAGTATTTT. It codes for CAIRKGQGGFDGTQYF.